This T cell receptor beta chain appears in the sequencing data of a study of vaccination and CD4 T cells after COVID-19. Trimming removed 5 bases from V and 3 bases from J, with 15 bases in between. The CDR3 consists of 15 residues. Germline assignment: CDR1 SGHNT and CDR2 YYREEE (reference sequence). Researchers used the Oncomine TCR Beta short-read assay to sequence DNA from cultured CD4+ T cells. TCRdb re-derived calls from the PCR reads in MiXCR, one entry per CDR3 protein. The data show tens of thousands of distinct CDR3 sequences, with 43% seen just once and around 12% held by the top ten. To note about this clonotype: The target antigen is unknown.

Treatment denoted: approximately 11-day PBMC culture with coronavirus spike peptide pools or control peptides (ViraFEST assay). The V gene is TRBV5-4, the J gene TRBJ1-5; D may be TRBD1 (6 bases). Sequenced material: CD4+ T cells from blood, cultured in vitro. This TCR came from a human donor who had recovered from COVID-19. The CDR3 bases are TGTGCCAGCAGTCCTTGGGGGGACAACAATCAGCCCCAGCATTTT. It is translated as CASSPWGDNNQPQHF.